This TCR beta chain was captured by sequencing in a study of control samples from healthy donors and cancer patients. The protocol was immunoSEQ multiplex PCR, while the TCRdb copy is restricted to in-frame clones and leaves out a portion. This sample carries approximately 97,000 clones, around four fifths of them seen once, and the ten largest clones take around 20%. This clone was seen only a few times. This clonotype originated in a man aged 25-45 years in good health. The sample was blood.

The CDR3 DNA follows: TGTGCCAGTAGTAACAGGGGGCTCGAGCAGTACTTC. Translation gives CASSNRGLEQYF. The rearrangement joins TRBV19 to TRBJ2-7; TRBD1 matches 9 bases. CDR1 is LNHDA and CDR2 is SQIVND in the germline V gene (reference sequence). This CDR3 is 12 amino acids long. J lost 6 bases, V lost 4 bases, and 1 base had no gene match. The full variable domain, in which reference TRBV19 and TRBJ2-7 provide the parts outside the CDR3, is DGGITQSPKYLFRKEGQNVTLSCEQNLNHDAMYWYRQDPGQGLRLIYYSQIVNDFQKGDIAEGYSVSREKKESFPLTVTSAQKNPTAFYLCASSNRGLEQYFGPGTRLTVT.